This entry lists 23 T cell receptor beta chains sequenced from one sample in a study of blood T cell repertoires in COVID-19 (TCRdb year 2020). Library preparation was by the immunoSEQ multiplex PCR assay. The immuneACCESS repertoire file appears here via TCRdb, limited to in-frame rearrangements. These files lack a portion of the clones; in checked studies, under half of the deficit traces to unresolved V genes, and the cause of the others is not known. The sample yields fewer than 60,000 clones; 89% were counted once. In total, the top ten clones hold 20% to 25% of the sample. Sequences were obtained from peripheral blood. All receptors derive from a human donor in a cohort sampled during active COVID-19.

This clone was counted only a few times. The J gene is TRBJ1-4, the V gene TRBV2, with D perhaps TRBD1 (6 bases). The ends were cut back, 5 bases at V and 6 bases at J, with 16 bases in the middle. In germline, CDR1 is SNHLY, CDR2 FYNNEI. The CDR3 has 15 amino acids. The CDR3 is CASSYTGTKYEKLFF. Written as DNA, the CDR3 is TGTGCCAGCAGTTACACCGGGACAAAATATGAAAAACTGTTTTTT.

This chain uses TRBV5-6 with TRBJ1-1; 12 nucleotides align to TRBD1. CDR3 length equals 19 residues. Germline-derived CDR1 and CDR2 are SGHDT and YYEEEE. The ends lost 0 bases at V and 1 base at J; junction bases unmatched: 10. The CDR3 region has the DNA TGTGCCAGCAGCTTGGACGTAAGGGACAGGGGGCAAGCGAACACTGAAGCTTTCTTT. It specifies CASSLDVRDRGQANTEAFF.

The V call is TRBV7-2, the J call TRBJ2-5; 10 bases map to TRBD2. Germline loops: CDR1 SGHTA, CDR2 FQGNSA. V lost 6 bases, J lost 4 bases, and 5 bases stayed unmatched. There are 14 residues in the CDR3. The CDR3 here is CASRPTSGSETQYF. CDR3 nucleotides: TGTGCCAGCAGACCGACTAGCGGGTCAGAGACCCAGTACTTC.

The rearrangement joins TRBV6-2 or TRBV6-3 to TRBJ1-5; D is perhaps TRBD1 (5 bases). This CDR3 has 14 residues. V was shortened by 1 base and J by 2 bases, with 6 bases between the two germline ends. Germline CDR1 MNHEY, CDR2 SVGEGT. CDR3 nucleotides: TGTGCCAGCAGTTACTTACAGGGCAATCAGCCCCAGCATTTT. As protein: CASSYLQGNQPQHF.

The genes are TRBV11-2 and TRBJ2-2; D remains ambiguous. Looked up from germline, CDR1 is SGHAT and CDR2 is FQNNGV. V dropped 1 base and J dropped 0 bases, with 6 bases sitting between them. The CDR3 sequence is 15 residues long. The CDR3 here is CASSLALANTGELFF. The CDR3 bases are TGTGCCAGCAGCTTAGCTCTTGCGAACACCGGGGAGCTGTTTTTT.

V and J are TRBV11-3 and TRBJ2-2; D is perhaps TRBD2 (6 bases). V shed 5 bases and J shed 4 bases, with 11 bases lying between them. The CDR3 loop spans 14 amino acids. Per germline, CDR1 SGHNT and CDR2 YENEEA. DNA for the CDR3: TGTGCCAGCAGCGGAGGGTGGGTCACCGGGGAGCTGTTTTTT. The encoded protein is CASSGGWVTGELFF. The full variable domain, in which reference TRBV11-3 and TRBJ2-2 provide the parts outside the CDR3, is EAGVVQSPRYKIIEKKQPVAFWCNPISGHNTLYWYLQNLGQGPELLIRYENEEAVDDSQLPKDRFSAERLKGVDSTLKIQPAELGDSAVYLCASSGGWVTGELFFGEGSRLTVL.

This clone showed up just once. The rearrangement links TRBV6-5 to TRBJ1-2; perhaps TRBD1 as D (5 bases). CDR3 size: 14 residues. The V end was cut by 4 bases, the J end by 1 base, with 10 bases between. Germline V gene data show CDR1 as MNHEY and CDR2 as SVGAGI. The CDR3 DNA reads as TGTGCCAGCAGTTCCCCGGGGGTTAACTATGGCTACACCTTC. Translating it yields CASSSPGVNYGYTF.

This chain connects TRBV9 to TRBJ2-2, with D tentatively TRBD2 (5 bases). The V gene's germline CDR1 is SGDLS and CDR2 YYNGEE. V shed 4 bases and J shed 0 bases, with 10 bases lying between them. The CDR3 sequence is 15 residues long. The CDR3, as DNA: TGTGCCAGCAGCCTCCGGGGAACGAACACCGGGGAGCTGTTTTTT. Its protein is CASSLRGTNTGELFF. Looking up the rest from reference TRBV9 and TRBJ2-2 gives the full variable domain: DSGVTQTPKHLITATGQRVTLRCSPRSGDLSVYWYQQSLDQGLQFLIQYYNGEERAKGNILERFSAQQFPDLHSELNLSSLELGDSALYFCASSLRGTNTGELFFGEGSRLTVL.

The chain has TRBV28 and TRBJ2-1; D perhaps matches TRBD2 (5 bases). CDR3 length: 13 residues. From germline, CDR1 is MDHEN and CDR2 SYDVKM. V gave up 4 bases and J gave up 3 bases, with 7 bases separating them. This CDR3 reads CASSYAGYNEQFF. The CDR3 nucleotides read TGTGCCAGCAGTTACGCGGGCTACAATGAGCAGTTCTTC.

The DNA for the CDR3 is TGTGCCAGTACCTCACGGCGGGGGGGCGGTCGTGGAACAGATACGCAGTATTTT. Its translation: CASTSRRGGGRGTDTQYF. The chain joins TRBV19 to TRBJ2-3; 9 bases are a match to TRBD2. Trimming took 7 bases from V and 3 from J; bases not matched to a gene: 17. The CDR3 is 18 amino acids. CDR1 and CDR2 (germline): LNHDA, SQIVND (reference sequence).

The rearrangement links TRBV7-2 to TRBJ1-2; D remains ambiguous. Germline CDR1 and CDR2: SGHTA and FQGNSA. The CDR3 runs 13 residues. Deletions cut 8 bases from V and 5 bases from J, with 15 bases between. The CDR3 here is CASVPERNYGYTF. The CDR3, as DNA: TGTGCCAGCGTACCGGAGAGAAATTATGGCTACACCTTC. The full variable domain, completed using reference TRBV7-2 and TRBJ1-2, is GAGVSQSPSNKVTEKGKDVELRCDPISGHTALYWYRQSLGQGLEFLIYFQGNSAPDKSGLPSDRFSAERTGGSVSTLTIQRTQQEDSAVYLCASVPERNYGYTFGSGTRLTVV.

This chain links TRBV19 with TRBJ1-2, with 7 bases aligning to TRBD1. CDR1 is LNHDA and CDR2 is SQIVND in the germline V gene (reference sequence). V trimming: 5 bases; J trimming: 3 bases; junction bases outside the gene matches: 6. The length of the CDR3 is 14 residues. The CDR3 spells CASSFQGVYYGYTF. DNA of the CDR3: TGTGCCAGTAGTTTCCAGGGGGTTTACTATGGCTACACCTTC.

The rearrangement links TRBV12-5 to TRBJ2-2; D is perhaps TRBD1 (6 bases). The germline gives CDR1 LGHNT, CDR2 FRNRAP. Deletions cut 0 bases from V and 5 bases from J, with 10 bases between. The CDR3 sequence is 15 residues long. The CDR3 DNA is TGTGCTAGTGGTTTGGTACAGGGATCGACCGGGGAGCTGTTTTTT. This encodes CASGLVQGSTGELFF.

The chain employs TRBV10-3 and TRBJ2-1; possible D gene TRBD1, 6 bases. V was pared by 0 bases and J by 3 bases, with 12 bases between. This CDR3 region has 16 residues. Per germline, CDR1 ENHRY and CDR2 SYGVKD. The CDR3 DNA reads TGTGCCATCAGTGAGTCGACGGGCAGGGGCTACAATGAGCAGTTCTTC. Its protein is CAISESTGRGYNEQFF.

The CDR3 DNA reads TGCGCCAGCAGTGAAGGGCGGGTCACTGAAGCTTTCTTT. Translated, it gives CASSEGRVTEAFF. The chain recombines TRBV10-2 with TRBJ1-1; D remains ambiguous. This CDR3 is 13 amino acids long. The V and J ends lost 3 bases and 4 bases respectively, with 9 bases between them. The germline V gene encodes CDR1 WSHSY and CDR2 SAAADI.

CDR3 DNA: TGCGCCAGCAGCCCGAGCGAGAGGGAAAAACTGTTTTTT. Translation gives CASSPSEREKLFF. The chain combines TRBV4-3 with TRBJ1-4, with D unclear. From germline, CDR1 is LGHNA and CDR2 YSLEER. V was cut by 4 bases and J by 8 bases, with 11 bases left in between. CDR3 length: 13 amino acids.

The V gene is TRBV4-3, the J gene TRBJ2-5, with D perhaps matching TRBD1 (6 bases). The germline V gene has CDR1 LGHNA and CDR2 YSLEER. Trimming pared 1 base from V and 4 bases from J, leaving 16 bases between. CDR3 length: 16 amino acids. The CDR3 loop reads CASSQAPDRKGETQYF. As DNA, the CDR3 is TGCGCCAGCAGCCAAGCACCAGACAGGAAGGGAGAGACCCAGTACTTC.

This chain joins TRBV5-1 and TRBJ2-3; the match to TRBD2 covers 15 bases. After removal of 4 bases from V and 0 bases from J, the junction contained 6 bases not matched to a gene. Germline lookup yields CDR1 SGHRS and CDR2 YFSETQ. CDR3 length: 18 residues. CDR3 in DNA: TGCGCCAGCAGCCCGACGGGGACTAGCGGGGGGAGCACAGATACGCAGTATTTT. Its protein is CASSPTGTSGGSTDTQYF. Using reference TRBV5-1 and TRBJ2-3 for the parts outside the CDR3, the full variable domain is KAGVTQTPRYLIKTRGQQVTLSCSPISGHRSVSWYQQTPGQGLQFLFEYFSETQRNKGNFPGRFSGRQFSNSRSEMNVSTLELGDSALYLCASSPTGTSGGSTDTQYFGPGTRLTVL.

The V call is TRBV7-9, the J call TRBJ1-2; 11 bases fit TRBD1. Germline V gene data show CDR1 as SEHNR and CDR2 as FQNEAQ (reference sequence). With V trimmed by 3 bases and J by 5 bases, 5 bases remained unmatched. The CDR3 consists of 15 residues. The CDR3 DNA reads TGTGCCAGCAGCTTGGGACAGGGGGAGTGGTATGGCTACACCTTC. This encodes CASSLGQGEWYGYTF.

This clone was seen just once. The chain has TRBV4-2 and TRBJ1-4, with D possibly being TRBD1 (6 bases). The CDR3 length is 17 residues. V lost 0 bases, J lost 2 bases, and 13 bases lay in between. The germline V gene has CDR1 LGHNA and CDR2 YNFKEQ. CDR3 coding DNA: TGTGCCAGCAGCCAAGATTTAACAGGGTGGACTAATGAAAAACTGTTTTTT. It specifies CASSQDLTGWTNEKLFF.

The chain carries TRBV13 and TRBJ2-5; no definite D call. This CDR3 has 14 amino acids. The V gene's germline CDR1 is PRHDT and CDR2 FYEKMQ (reference sequence). V was trimmed by 1 base and J by 2 bases, leaving 8 bases between them. DNA for the CDR3: TGTGCCAGCAGCTTAGATCCACAGCAAGAGACCCAGTACTTC. Translation gives CASSLDPQQETQYF.

This clone is termed medium-sized. The rearrangement joins TRBV6-2 or TRBV6-3 to TRBJ1-6, with TRBD1 matching over 7 bases. This CDR3 has 19 residues. Trimming at V came to 4 bases and at J to 0 bases, leaving 12 bases not matched to a gene. Germline loops: CDR1 MNHEY, CDR2 SVGEGT. CDR3 coding DNA: TGTGCCAGCAGTTTTCAGCAAGACAGGGAGAGCTCCTATAATTCACCCCTCCACTTT. It is translated as CASSFQQDRESSYNSPLHF.

The J gene is TRBJ2-3, the V gene TRBV7-9; 9 bases match TRBD2. Germline lookup yields CDR1 SEHNR and CDR2 FQNEAQ (reference sequence). This CDR3 is 16 amino acids long. V shed 1 base and J 3 bases; nucleotides not matched to a gene: 5. The CDR3 loop is CASSLGTSVGTDTQYF. The CDR3 region has the DNA TGTGCCAGCAGCTTAGGGACTAGCGTTGGAACAGATACGCAGTATTTT.